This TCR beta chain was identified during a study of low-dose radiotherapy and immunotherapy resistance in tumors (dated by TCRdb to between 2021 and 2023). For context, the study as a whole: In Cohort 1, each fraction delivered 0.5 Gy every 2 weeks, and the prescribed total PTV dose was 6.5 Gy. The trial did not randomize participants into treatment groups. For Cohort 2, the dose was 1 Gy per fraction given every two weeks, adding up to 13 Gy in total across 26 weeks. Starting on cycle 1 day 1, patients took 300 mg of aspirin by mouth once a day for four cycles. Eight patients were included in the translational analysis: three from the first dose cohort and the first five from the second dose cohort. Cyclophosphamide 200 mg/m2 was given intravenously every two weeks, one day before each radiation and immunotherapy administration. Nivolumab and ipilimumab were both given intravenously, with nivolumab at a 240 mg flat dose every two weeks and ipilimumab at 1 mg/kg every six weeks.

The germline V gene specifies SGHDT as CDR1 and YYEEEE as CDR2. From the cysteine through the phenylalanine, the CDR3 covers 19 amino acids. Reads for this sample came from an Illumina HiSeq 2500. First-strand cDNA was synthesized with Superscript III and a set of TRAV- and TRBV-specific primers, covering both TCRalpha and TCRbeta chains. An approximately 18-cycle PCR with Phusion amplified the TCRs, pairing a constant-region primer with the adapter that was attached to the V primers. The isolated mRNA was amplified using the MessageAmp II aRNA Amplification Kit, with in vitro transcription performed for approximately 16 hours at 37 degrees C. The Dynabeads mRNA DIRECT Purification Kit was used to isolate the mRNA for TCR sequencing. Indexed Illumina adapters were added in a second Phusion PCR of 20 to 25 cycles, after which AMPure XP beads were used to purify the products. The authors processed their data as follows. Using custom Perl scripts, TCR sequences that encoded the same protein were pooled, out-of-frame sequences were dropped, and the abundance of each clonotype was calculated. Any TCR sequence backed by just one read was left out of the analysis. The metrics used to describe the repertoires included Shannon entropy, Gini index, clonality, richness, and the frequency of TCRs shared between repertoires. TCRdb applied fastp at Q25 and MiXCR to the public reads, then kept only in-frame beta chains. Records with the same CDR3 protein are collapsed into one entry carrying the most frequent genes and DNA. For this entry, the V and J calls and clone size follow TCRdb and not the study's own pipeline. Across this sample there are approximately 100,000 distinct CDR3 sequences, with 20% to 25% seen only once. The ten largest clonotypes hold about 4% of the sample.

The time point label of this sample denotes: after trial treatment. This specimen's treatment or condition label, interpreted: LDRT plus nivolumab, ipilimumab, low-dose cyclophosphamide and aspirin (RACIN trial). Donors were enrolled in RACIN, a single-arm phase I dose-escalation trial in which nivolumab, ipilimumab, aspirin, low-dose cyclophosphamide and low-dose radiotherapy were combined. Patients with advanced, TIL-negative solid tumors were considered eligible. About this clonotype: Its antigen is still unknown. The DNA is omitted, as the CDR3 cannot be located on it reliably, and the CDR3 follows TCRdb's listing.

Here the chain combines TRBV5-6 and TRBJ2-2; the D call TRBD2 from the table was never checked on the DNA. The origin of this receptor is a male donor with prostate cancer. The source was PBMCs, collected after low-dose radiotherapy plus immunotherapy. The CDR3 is CASSHGTTGELFFFFFFFF.